The 17 T cell receptor beta chains given below trace back to one sample, sequenced in a study of blood T cells in healthy people across ages. Alongside a J-beta primer mix, a sample-barcoded 5' primer served in a second PCR lasting 7 to 11 cycles. One entry per CDR3 protein results from TCRdb running MiXCR on the 5' RACE reads. The table lists 450,000 to 600,000 distinct CDR3 sequences, about 27% of them singletons. The same sample was also studied in work on T cells of mothers and their children.

Sequenced: blood. All receptors come from a boy aged 2 to 10 in good health.

This clonotype was seen a few times. V is TRBV6-1 and J is TRBJ2-1; D is perhaps TRBD2 (5 bases). The V gene's germline CDR1 is MNHNS and CDR2 SASEGT. The CDR3 contains 13 residues. V lost 7 bases and J lost 1, with 8 bases in between. CDR3 DNA sequence: TGTGCCAGCATACCGGGATCCTACAATGAGCAGTTCTTC. Translated: CASIPGSYNEQFF.

This clonotype was counted only a few times. The rearrangement uses TRBV7-8 and TRBJ2-1, with D tentatively TRBD2 (6 bases). CDR1 and CDR2 from the germline V gene are SGHVS and FQNEAQ. Trimming stripped 0 bases from V and 3 bases from J, with 12 bases between. CDR3 length: 16 residues. The CDR3 loop is CASSLASLANYNEQFF. CDR3 DNA sequence: TGTGCCAGCAGCTTAGCTAGCCTAGCGAACTACAATGAGCAGTTCTTC.

V and J are TRBV2 and TRBJ2-1; a possible D gene is TRBD1 (6 bases). With 10 bases removed from V and 1 base from J, the gap between germline ends came to 14 bases. CDR1 is SNHLY, CDR2 FYNNEI, per germline. This CDR3 region has 14 residues. The CDR3 DNA follows: TGTGCCATCGACAGGAAACTATCCTACAATGAGCAGTTCTTC. Protein: CAIDRKLSYNEQFF.

J is TRBJ1-2 and V is TRBV5-4; possibly TRBD1 for D (5 bases). V was cut by 2 bases and J by 4 bases, with 9 bases left in between. This CDR3 is 13 amino acids long. Germline CDR1 and CDR2: SGHNT and YYREEE (reference sequence). Here the CDR3 DNA reads TGTGCCAGCAGCTTCCCCAGGGCCTATGGCTACACCTTC. Translating gives CASSFPRAYGYTF. Drawing the rest from reference TRBV5-4 and TRBJ1-2, the complete variable domain is ETGVTQSPTHLIKTRGQQVTLRCSSQSGHNTVSWYQQALGQGPQFIFQYYREEENGRGNFPPRFSGLQFPNYSSELNVNALELDDSALYLCASSFPRAYGYTFGSGTRLTVV.

The chain joins TRBV27 to TRBJ1-2; D uncertain. Germline V CDR1 and CDR2: MNHEY, SMNVEV (reference sequence). V lost 0 bases, J lost 6 bases, and 8 bases lay in between. The CDR3 consists of 13 residues. The CDR3: CASSLSPTDGYTF. CDR3 DNA sequence: TGTGCCAGCAGTTTATCCCCCACCGATGGCTACACCTTC.

This clonotype appeared a few times. This chain uses TRBV4-1 with TRBJ2-1, with 7 bases aligning to TRBD2. This CDR3 is 18 amino acids long. From germline, CDR1 is MGHRA and CDR2 YSYEKL. V dropped 1 base and J dropped 4; count of bases not matched to a gene: 13. The CDR3 DNA is TGCGCCAGCAGCCAAGTCTTCTCGGGAGGATCCGAATACAATGAGCAGTTCTTC. It is translated as CASSQVFSGGSEYNEQFF.

The genes are TRBV20-1 and TRBJ2-7; 8 bases are shared with TRBD2. V dropped 1 base and J dropped 0; count of bases not matched to a gene: 2. The CDR3 extends over 14 amino acids. The germline CDR1 and CDR2 sequences are DFQATT and SNEGSKA (reference sequence). Written as DNA, the CDR3 is TGCAGTGCTAGAGTTGGACTAGCCTCCTACGAGCAGTACTTC. Its protein product is CSARVGLASYEQYF.

This clonotype was counted a few times. The chain couples TRBV29-1 to TRBJ1-1; D not certain. The V end was cut by 3 bases, the J end by 4 bases, with 9 bases between. CDR1 and CDR2 (germline): SQVTM, ANQGSEA. This CDR3 is built from 12 residues. The CDR3 DNA reads TGCAGCGTTGAGAAGAGACGCACTGAAGCTTTCTTT. It translates to CSVEKRRTEAFF.

V and J are TRBV4-1 and TRBJ1-2; D perhaps matches TRBD1 (6 bases). Germline lookup yields CDR1 MGHRA and CDR2 YSYEKL. The length of the CDR3 is 15 residues. With 0 bases removed from V and 5 bases from J, the gap between germline ends came to 13 bases. CDR3 loop: CASSQDLGQPYGYTF. Written as DNA, the CDR3 is TGCGCCAGCAGCCAAGATCTTGGACAGCCTTATGGCTACACCTTC.

This clonotype appeared a few times. The rearrangement uses TRBV12-3 or TRBV12-4 and TRBJ2-7; D possibly corresponds to TRBD2 (6 bases). The CDR3 loop spans 20 amino acids. Trimming cost V 3 bases and J 7 bases, with 34 bases left between them. DNA of the CDR3: TGTGCCAGCAGTTTCCAGATTGATGCGGGGACCCGGCCGCATGAGAGGGAGCAGTACTTC. Translation: CASSFQIDAGTRPHEREQYF.

This clonotype was counted between two and nine times. The chain combines TRBV7-2 with TRBJ2-3, with D perhaps matching TRBD2 (5 bases). The V end lost 1 base, the J end lost 0 bases, and 14 bases lay between the germline ends. This CDR3 comprises 17 residues. Germline-derived CDR1 and CDR2 are SGHTA and FQGNSA. The CDR3 reads CASSLVLAFASTDTQYF. The CDR3 region has the DNA TGTGCCAGCAGCTTAGTTCTAGCCTTCGCTAGCACAGATACGCAGTATTTT.

In this sample, this clonotype turned up a few times. The V and J genes are TRBV13 and TRBJ1-1; tentative D call: TRBD1 (6 bases). The CDR3 is made up of 16 amino acids. In germline, CDR1 is PRHDT, CDR2 FYEKMQ (reference sequence). V was pared by 4 bases and J by 4 bases, with 19 bases between. CDR3 region: CASSSPQGFGGTEAFF. In nucleotides, the CDR3 is TGTGCCAGCAGCTCACCTCAGGGGTTTGGGGGCACTGAAGCTTTCTTT.

This clonotype was observed a handful of times. V is TRBV20-1 and J is TRBJ2-3, with a weak D call TRBD2 (6 bases). Germline-derived CDR1 and CDR2 are DFQATT and SNEGSKA (reference sequence). The V end was cut by 5 bases, the J end by 5 bases, with 20 bases between. This CDR3 comprises 15 residues. The CDR3 reads CSALDSGRAEDTQYF. For the CDR3, the DNA is TGCAGTGCTCTTGATAGCGGTAGAGCCGAAGATACGCAGTATTTT.

The chain uses TRBV6-5 and TRBJ1-4; unclear D gene. V was trimmed by 6 bases and J by 8 bases, leaving 16 bases between them. The CDR3 runs to 14 residues. CDR1 MNHEY and CDR2 SVGAGI come from the germline V gene. The CDR3 loop reads CASRWGVAGEKLFF. As DNA, the CDR3 is TGTGCCAGCAGGTGGGGAGTGGCAGGAGAAAAACTGTTTTTT.

This clonotype was seen only a few times. V usage is TRBV7-9 and J usage is TRBJ1-1; 7 positions match TRBD1. Germline-derived CDR1 and CDR2 are SEHNR and FQNEAQ (reference sequence). This CDR3 contains 15 residues. Trimming removed 2 bases from V and 6 bases from J; junction bases left unmatched: 9. CDR3 region: CASSLPQGGHAEAFF. The CDR3 DNA follows: TGTGCCAGCAGCTTACCCCAGGGGGGGCACGCTGAAGCTTTCTTT.

CDR3 amino acids: CASSLEVGGANEQFF. CDR3 bases: TGCGCCAGCAGCTTGGAGGTCGGGGGGGCCAATGAGCAGTTCTTC. The V call is TRBV5-1, the J call TRBJ2-1, with 8 positions matching TRBD2. This CDR3 has 15 residues. With 0 bases clipped from V and 6 bases from J, the junction kept 5 bases outside the gene matches. Germline values: CDR1 SGHRS, CDR2 YFSETQ.

This clonotype was seen more than once but under ten times. The chain recombines TRBV7-9 with TRBJ2-2, with D possibly matching TRBD1 (6 bases). The V end was cut by 4 bases, the J end by 1 base, with 13 bases between. The germline CDR1 and CDR2 sequences are SEHNR and FQNEAQ (reference sequence). This CDR3 comprises 16 residues. The CDR3 DNA reads as TGTGCCAGCAGCTCTCTGGGACACTTGAACACCGGGGAGCTGTTTTTT. Translation: CASSSLGHLNTGELFF.